A selection of T cell receptor beta chains follows, all from one sample in a study of beta chain features in type 1 diabetes. Some clones are missing from TCRdb's copy, which holds only in-frame ones; the method was immunoSEQ multiplex PCR. Here the sample spans over 200,000 clones, roughly 11% being singletons. Material: naive CD4+ T cells from blood. The receptors originated from a young man with type 1 diabetes. Each CDR3 is given with its conserved first and last residue.

J gene: TRBJ1-6
V gene: TRBV7-8
CDR3 protein: CASAGSYNSPLHF

J gene: TRBJ2-3
V gene: TRBV30
CDR3 protein: CAWNPGGTDTQYF

J gene: TRBJ1-1
V gene: TRBV30
CDR3 protein: CASWNGKTFF

J gene: TRBJ2-6
V gene: TRBV29-1
CDR3 protein: CSAGTGSSGANVLTF

J gene: TRBJ2-1
V gene: TRBV7-2
CDR3 protein: CASSATGLSSYNEQFF

J gene: TRBJ2-7
V gene: TRBV15
CDR3 protein: CATSRRLTGGSYEQYF

J gene: TRBJ2-3
V gene: TRBV28
CDR3 protein: CASSLGQTDTQYF

J gene: TRBJ2-5
V gene: TRBV9
CDR3 protein: CASSATGTGQETQYF

J gene: TRBJ1-5
V gene: TRBV19
CDR3 protein: CASKKEGANQPQHF

J gene: TRBJ2-7
V gene: TRBV5-1
CDR3 protein: CASSSGQGDSYEQYF

J gene: TRBJ1-6
V gene: TRBV25-1
CDR3 protein: CASSATGQYNSPLHF

J gene: TRBJ1-5
V gene: TRBV13
CDR3 protein: CASSLGRRDQPQHF

J gene: TRBJ2-7
V gene: TRBV4-2
CDR3 protein: CASSQRAPESYEQYF

J gene: TRBJ2-6
V gene: TRBV18
CDR3 protein: CASSPPAGESSGRANVLTF

J gene: TRBJ1-2
V gene: TRBV11-2
CDR3 protein: CASSQSRGTTDYGYTF

J gene: TRBJ1-3
V gene: TRBV18
CDR3 protein: CASSPRTASGNTIYF

J gene: TRBJ1-5
V gene: TRBV19
CDR3 protein: CASSTDSGWEANQPQHF

J gene: TRBJ2-7
V gene: TRBV28
CDR3 protein: CASIRTQPYEQYF

J gene: TRBJ2-7
V gene: TRBV30
CDR3 protein: CAWSSGQGFREQYF

J gene: TRBJ2-1
V gene: TRBV9
CDR3 protein: CASSPRVAGFDEQFF

J gene: TRBJ2-7
V gene: TRBV5-1
CDR3 protein: CASSLDRDEQYF

J gene: TRBJ1-2
V gene: TRBV7-9
CDR3 protein: CASSWGPGYTF

J gene: TRBJ1-5
V gene: TRBV2
CDR3 protein: CASSGSQGGGQPQHF

J gene: TRBJ1-2
V gene: TRBV30
CDR3 protein: CAWRQGGGGYTF

J gene: TRBJ2-7
V gene: TRBV28
CDR3 protein: CASSLTGMGYEQYF

J gene: TRBJ1-2
V gene: TRBV29-1
CDR3 protein: CSVDYRAGGYTF

J gene: TRBJ2-1
V gene: TRBV2
CDR3 protein: CASAPMGGDNEQFF

J gene: TRBJ1-1
V gene: TRBV18
CDR3 protein: CASSLGSSREAFF

J gene: TRBJ2-2
V gene: TRBV9
CDR3 protein: CASSSLPRGGKAGELFF

J gene: TRBJ1-5
V gene: TRBV2
CDR3 protein: CASSTQGAIGQPQHF

J gene: TRBJ1-1
V gene: TRBV9
CDR3 protein: CASSLTANTEAFF

J gene: TRBJ1-2
V gene: TRBV29-1
CDR3 protein: CSVQAYGYTF

J gene: TRBJ1-5
V gene: TRBV6-5
CDR3 protein: CASKARRGQPQHF

J gene: TRBJ1-2
V gene: TRBV4-2
CDR3 protein: CASSQEISDGYTF

J gene: TRBJ1-4
V gene: TRBV28
CDR3 protein: CASSDRWANEKLFF